The 7 T cell receptor beta chains presented below share a single source sample, sequenced in a study of Ad26.COV2.S vaccination and SARS-CoV-2 variants. Treatment denoted: around 19 received Ad26.COV2.S at low or high dose, single or two shots; about five received placebo; per-sample allocation not given. On day 63 after the first injection, vaccine and placebo recipients gave samples. Sequencing was performed with immunoSEQ multiplex PCR; in TCRdb, only in-frame clones are kept and a portion is missing. The sample has hundreds of thousands of clones, roughly nine tenths seen once. This specimen was peripheral blood, taken in a trial of Ad26.COV2.S vaccine versus placebo. Receptors originate from a person between 18 and 65 years old who received the Ad26.COV2.S COVID-19 vaccine or a placebo.

The genes are TRBV6-2 or TRBV6-3 and TRBJ1-3, with D possibly matching TRBD1 (5 bases). V was pared by 6 bases and J by 5 bases, with 29 bases between. This CDR3 region has 19 residues. Germline CDR1 MNHEY, CDR2 SVGEGT. Here the CDR3 reads CASSYSARVEPGNRNTIYF. Here the CDR3 DNA reads TGTGCCAGCAGCTATTCGGCGCGCGTGGAGCCAGGGAACCGAAACACCATATATTTT.

In this sample, this clone turned up once. This rearrangement joins TRBV23-1 to TRBJ2-4; D gene unclear. TRBV23-1 is flagged as an ORF with uncertain function. The CDR3 is 15 amino acids. V lost 7 bases to trimming and J lost 0 bases, with 13 bases between them. DNA of the CDR3: TGCGCCAGCATTAGGGCAACACTAGCCAAAAACATTCAGTACTTC. It encodes CASIRATLAKNIQYF.

The rearrangement links TRBV6-5 to TRBJ2-7; 7 bases fit TRBD2. The V gene's germline CDR1 is MNHEY and CDR2 SVGAGI. The CDR3 is 14 residues long. With V trimmed by 5 bases and J by 1 base, 5 bases remained unmatched. CDR3 DNA: TGTGCCAGCAGTCGCGGGAGTTGGTCCTACGAGCAGTACGTC. It is translated as CASSRGSWSYEQYV.

This sequence joins TRBV7-6 and TRBJ2-1, with D tentatively TRBD2 (6 bases). Trimming removed 5 bases at V and 0 bases at J, with 11 bases between. This CDR3 comprises 15 residues. The germline CDR1 and CDR2 sequences are SGHVS and FNYEAQ. The CDR3 region has the DNA TGTGCCAGCAGCGCACTTAGCGGCTCCTACAATGAGCAGTTCTTC. It is translated as CASSALSGSYNEQFF.

V is TRBV27 and J is TRBJ1-5; TRBD1 might be the D (5 bases). With 5 bases removed from V and 3 bases from J, the gap between germline ends came to 14 bases. Germline V lookup: CDR1 MNHEY, CDR2 SMNVEV (reference sequence). This CDR3 spans 15 amino acids. CDR3 sequence: CASSNLGTVNQPQHF. In nucleotides, the CDR3 is TGTGCCAGCAGTAACCTAGGGACGGTCAATCAGCCCCAGCATTTT.

The DNA for the CDR3 is TGTGCCAGCAGCGCGACCCCTGATACGCAGTATTTT. Its translation is CASSATPDTQYF. The gene calls are TRBV7-3 and TRBJ2-3, with D uncertain. CDR1 is SGHTA and CDR2 is FQGTGA in the germline V gene. Trimming took off 5 bases at V and 6 bases at J, with 9 bases between the two ends. This CDR3 has 12 residues.

This clone was picked up one time. V and J are TRBV4-3 and TRBJ2-3; TRBD1 is a possible D gene (6 bases). The CDR3 spans 15 residues. Germline-derived CDR1 and CDR2 are LGHNA and YSLEER. V lost 1 base, J lost 2 bases, and 10 bases lay in between. CDR3 protein: CASSQADRNTDTQYF. DNA for the CDR3: TGCGCCAGCAGCCAAGCGGACAGAAACACAGATACGCAGTATTTT.